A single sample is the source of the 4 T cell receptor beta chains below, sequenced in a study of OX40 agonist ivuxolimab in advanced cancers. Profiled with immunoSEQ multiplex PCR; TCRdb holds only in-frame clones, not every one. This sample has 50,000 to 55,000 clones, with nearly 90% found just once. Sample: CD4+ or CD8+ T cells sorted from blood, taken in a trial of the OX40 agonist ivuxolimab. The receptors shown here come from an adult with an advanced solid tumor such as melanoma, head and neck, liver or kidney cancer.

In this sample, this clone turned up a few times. CDR3 region: CAWSVARRTEAFF. Written as DNA, the CDR3 is TGTGCCTGGAGTGTGGCCAGGCGGACTGAAGCTTTCTTT. The chain links TRBV30 to TRBJ1-1, with no clear D. The CDR3 is 13 amino acids. V gave up 0 bases and J gave up 5 bases, with 10 bases separating them. CDR1 and CDR2 from the germline V gene are GTSNPN and SVGIG (reference sequence).

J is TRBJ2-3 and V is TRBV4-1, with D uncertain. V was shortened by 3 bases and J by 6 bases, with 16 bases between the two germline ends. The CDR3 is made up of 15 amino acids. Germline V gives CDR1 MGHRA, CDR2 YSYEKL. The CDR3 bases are TGCGCCAGCAGCCACCCACCTCCGGGTTGGGATACGCAGTATTTT. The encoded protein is CASSHPPPGWDTQYF.

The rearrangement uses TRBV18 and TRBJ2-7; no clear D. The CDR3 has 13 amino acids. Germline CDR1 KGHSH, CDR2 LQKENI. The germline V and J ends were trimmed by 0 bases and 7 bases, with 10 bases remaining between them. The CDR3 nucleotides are TGTGCCAGCTCACCACCCGTTGTAGGGGAGCAGTACTTC. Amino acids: CASSPPVVGEQYF.

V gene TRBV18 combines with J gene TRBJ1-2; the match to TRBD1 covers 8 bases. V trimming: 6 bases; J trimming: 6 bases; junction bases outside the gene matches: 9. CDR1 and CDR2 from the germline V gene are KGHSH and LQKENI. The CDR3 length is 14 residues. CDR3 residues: CASSQQGVGDGYTF. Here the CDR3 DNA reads TGTGCCAGCTCCCAACAGGGGGTTGGGGATGGCTACACCTTC. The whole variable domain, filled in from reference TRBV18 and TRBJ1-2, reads NAGVMQNPRHLVRRRGQEARLRCSPMKGHSHVYWYRQLPEEGLKFMVYLQKENIIDESGMPKERFSAEFPKEGPSILRIQQVVRGDSAAYFCASSQQGVGDGYTFGSGTRLTVV.